The entry that follows covers one T cell receptor (beta chain) sequence. Its specificity is unknown. The germline V gene has CDR1 LGHNA and CDR2 YNFKEQ. The germline V and J ends were trimmed by 2 bases and 0 bases, with 8 bases remaining between them. This CDR3 comprises 15 residues. The sample comes from a study of T-cell memory formation after mild COVID-19. Whole-study findings and limits: Mostly located in CM and EM were contracting CD4+ clones, with contracting CD8+ clones located in EMRA.

Via MiXCR, TCRdb re-called the 5' RACE reads, giving one row per CDR3 protein. The data show about 430,000 distinct CDR3 sequences, with more than 20% seen just once and around 8.8% held by the top ten. This receptor was taken from an adult woman who had mild COVID-19 (a few samples of this study predate the infection). Cell type and time point are not known. The chain employs TRBV4-2 and TRBJ2-1; a possible D gene is TRBD2 (5 bases). The sample was PBMCs or a T cell subset sorted from them (not recorded which). CDR3: CASSQSAGSYNEQFF. The CDR3 coding sequence is TGTGCCAGCAGCCAATCCGCGGGCTCCTACAATGAGCAGTTCTTC.